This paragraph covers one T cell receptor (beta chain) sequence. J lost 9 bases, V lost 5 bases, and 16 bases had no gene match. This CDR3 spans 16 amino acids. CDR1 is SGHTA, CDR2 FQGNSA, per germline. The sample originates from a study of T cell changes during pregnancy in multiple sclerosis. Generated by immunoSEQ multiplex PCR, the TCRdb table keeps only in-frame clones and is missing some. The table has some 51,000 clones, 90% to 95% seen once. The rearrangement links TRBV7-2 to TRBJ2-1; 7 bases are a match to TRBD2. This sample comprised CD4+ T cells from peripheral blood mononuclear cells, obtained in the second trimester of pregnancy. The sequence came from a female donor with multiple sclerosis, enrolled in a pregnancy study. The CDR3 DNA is TGTGCCAGCAGCCTCCGCGGGGGAGGGGTCATAGGTGAGCAGTTCTTC. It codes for CASSLRGGGVIGEQFF.